This T cell receptor (beta chain) was recovered during a study of blood T cells in healthy people across ages (dated by TCRdb to between 2014 and 2016). Regarding the complete study: In model experiments, roughly one uniquely barcoded TCR beta cDNA molecule per two T cells was captured by template switching. Two additional independent replicas of 1 million unique cDNA reads from the same blood draw were analyzed for two donors (one aged 18 to 30 and one aged 80 or older). The donors were divided into four age groups: young (average around 16 years), middle-aged (almost 40), aged (62) and long-lived (roughly 82). To track age-related changes in TCR beta repertoire diversity, the study relied on deep sequencing normalized with unique cDNA molecular identifiers. The investigation overall reported the following: The long-lived group showed more naive CD4+ T cells, fewer expanded clones and increased TCR diversity than the aged group, suggesting age selection. Estimates of total diversity based on one million sequenced T cells were regarded as lower bounds and as underestimates. Donor CMV infection status was unknown, potentially confounding age-related changes in expanded clonotypes. A strong correlation was found between observed TCR beta diversity and the percentage of naive T cells measured by flow cytometry. As age increased, observed TCR beta diversity per million T cells dropped in a roughly linear way, and a significant reduction was already evident by age about 40. Because profiling used bulk unsorted PBMCs, naive and antigen-experienced compartments could not be compared conclusively.

The method was 5' RACE. The instrument was an Illumina HiSeq 2500. A second roughly 6 to 11 cycle PCR used a sample-barcoded 5' primer and a J-beta primer mix. Each TCR beta cDNA molecule received a unique molecular identifier from a template-switch 5' adaptor carrying 12 random nucleotides. Each sample yielded at least 3 million CDR3-containing paired-end reads. All of the RNA was converted into first-strand cDNA using the Mint cDNA synthesis kit, with a TRBC-specific oligonucleotide serving as the primer. Following uracil-DNA glycosylase treatment, a first 18-cycle PCR with universal primers M1SS and BC2_uni_R was performed on all cDNA. Processing in the source paper ran as follows. Normalization of each sample was performed by random selection of 1 million high-quality reads, each carrying a distinct molecular identifier. Reads with shared molecular identifiers were discarded instead of being binned into consensus sequences. CDR3 identification, clonotype clustering and error correction used MiTCR with a Q25 quality threshold and the strictest error-elimination algorithm. Lower-bound total TCR beta diversity was estimated with a nonparametric unseen species model using Euler transformation. The public reads were reanalyzed by TCRdb: fastp trimming at Q25, MiXCR alignment, in-frame beta chains only. Identical CDR3 protein sequences are pooled into one entry, listed with their most common genes and DNA. The V and J calls were not made by the authors but by TCRdb's processing. This sample holds fewer than 650,000 distinct CDR3 sequences; about 27% were observed only once. The biggest ten clones account for roughly 3.5% of the sample.

CDR1 and CDR2, per the germline V gene, are SGHAT and FQNNGV. CDR3 length: 15 amino acids, cysteine to phenylalanine. The read is trimmed to its CDR3 DNA, 45 bases read in frame from base 1. The junction shows trimming of 3 bases on V and 6 bases on J, plus 12 bases between the germline ends. The approximately 40 donors, aged 6 to 90 years, were systemically healthy Caucasian individuals from Russia. Ten milliliters of peripheral blood were collected from each donor into EDTA-treated Vacutainer tubes. Ficoll-Paque density-gradient centrifugation was used to isolate PBMCs, with at least 6.5 million per sample. Trizol reagent was used to extract total RNA from the PBMCs, yielding at least 6 micrograms per sample. Naive CD45RAhigh/CD27high T cell percentages were measured by flow cytometry on a PBMC aliquot from every donor. This clonotype has a handful of counts. The target of this receptor is not known. No base quality information exists; no much larger clone differs at one position.

The same data also contributed to another study, on T cells of mothers and their children. As that second paper reports: Nine systemically healthy Caucasian individuals, comprising three mothers and their six children, were included as donors. cDNA synthesis consumed the entire amount of extracted RNA, loaded at about 1.5 ug RNA in each 15 ul reaction. In the second PCR, sample barcodes and 2-4 random nucleotides were introduced via the M1S primer. Each mother yielded over 8.5 million TCR beta CDR3 reads and each child 2.5 million to 3 million reads. TCR recombination output is similarly shaped by thymic selection in related and unrelated pairs, with a minor effect exerted by inherited differences. Related mother-child pairs always showed normalized repertoire overlap that was slightly higher than in unrelated mother-child pairs, though the difference was never significant. No persistent microchimeric T cell clones were detected, at a sensitivity of roughly 99 clones per million clonotypes. To look for features that set related mother-child pairs apart from unrelated individuals, the researchers ran deep NGS to compare the TCR beta repertoires of mothers and children. The mean age was roughly 44 +/- 4 years for the mothers and 11 +/- 4 years for the children. After adapters were ligated using NEBNext reagents, the libraries underwent 100+100 nt paired-end sequencing on an Illumina HiSeq 2000. To prevent cross-contamination, the mother and child libraries were prepared one month apart and sequenced in separate runs. Each donor had between about 500,000 and 2,300,000 distinct TCR beta clonotypes identified. Naive TCR beta clonotypes were estimated from low-frequency clonotypes matched to each donor's FACS-determined naive share, without sorting.

Material: blood. This sequence uses TRBV11-2 and TRBJ1-6; tentative D gene TRBD1, with 6 bases matching. This TCR was recovered from a boy aged 2 to 10 in good health. The CDR3 protein sequence reads: CASSLSDRFNSPLHF. The sequenced DNA is TGTGCCAGCAGCTTGTCGGACAGATTTAATTCACCCCTCCACTTT.